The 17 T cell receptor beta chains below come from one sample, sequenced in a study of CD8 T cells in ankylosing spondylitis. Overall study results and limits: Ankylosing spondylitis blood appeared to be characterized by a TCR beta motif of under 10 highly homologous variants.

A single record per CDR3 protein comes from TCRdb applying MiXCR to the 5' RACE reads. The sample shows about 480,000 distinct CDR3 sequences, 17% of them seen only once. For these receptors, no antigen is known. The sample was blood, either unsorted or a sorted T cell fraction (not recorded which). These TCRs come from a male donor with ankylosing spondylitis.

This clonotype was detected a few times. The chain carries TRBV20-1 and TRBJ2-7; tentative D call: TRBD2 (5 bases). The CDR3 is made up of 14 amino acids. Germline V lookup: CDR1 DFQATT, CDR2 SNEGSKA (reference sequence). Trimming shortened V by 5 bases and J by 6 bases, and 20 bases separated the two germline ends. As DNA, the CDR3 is TGCAGTGCTGGACGTGGGAGTTCCTGGTCCGAGCAGTACTTC. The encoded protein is CSAGRGSSWSEQYF.

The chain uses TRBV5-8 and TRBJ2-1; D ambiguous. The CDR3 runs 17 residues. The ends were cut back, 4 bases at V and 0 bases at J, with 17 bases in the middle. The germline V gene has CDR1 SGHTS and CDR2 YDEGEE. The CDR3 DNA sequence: TGTGCCAGCAGCCGAGCCAAGACAAGCCTCTCCTACAATGAGCAGTTCTTC. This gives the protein CASSRAKTSLSYNEQFF.

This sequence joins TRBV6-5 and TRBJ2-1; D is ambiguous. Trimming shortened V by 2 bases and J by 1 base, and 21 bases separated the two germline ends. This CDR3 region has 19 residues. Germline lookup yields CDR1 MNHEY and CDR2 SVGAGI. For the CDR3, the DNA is TGTGCCAGCAGTTACCTCGGTCCTCTGGTGGGGTTGTCCTACAATGAGCAGTTCTTC. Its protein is CASSYLGPLVGLSYNEQFF.

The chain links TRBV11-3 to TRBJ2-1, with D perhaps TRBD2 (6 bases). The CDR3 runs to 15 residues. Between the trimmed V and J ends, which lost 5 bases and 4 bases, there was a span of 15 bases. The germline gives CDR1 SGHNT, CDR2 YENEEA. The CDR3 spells CASSLGDSLYNEQFF. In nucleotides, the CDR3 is TGTGCCAGCAGCCTGGGGGACTCCCTTTACAATGAGCAGTTCTTC.

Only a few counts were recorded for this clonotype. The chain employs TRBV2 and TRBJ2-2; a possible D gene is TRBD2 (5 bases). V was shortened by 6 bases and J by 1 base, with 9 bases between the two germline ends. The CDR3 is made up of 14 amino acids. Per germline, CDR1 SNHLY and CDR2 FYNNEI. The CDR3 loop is CASRDGLNTGELFF. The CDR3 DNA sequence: TGTGCCAGCAGAGACGGACTGAACACCGGGGAGCTGTTTTTT.

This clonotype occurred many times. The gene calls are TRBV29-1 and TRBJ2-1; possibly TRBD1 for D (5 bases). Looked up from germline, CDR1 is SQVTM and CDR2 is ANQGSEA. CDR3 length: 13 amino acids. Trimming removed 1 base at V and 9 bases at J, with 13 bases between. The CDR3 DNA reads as TGCAGCGTTGAAGGGCAGGGTATTGGTGAGCAGTTCTTC. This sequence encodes CSVEGQGIGEQFF.

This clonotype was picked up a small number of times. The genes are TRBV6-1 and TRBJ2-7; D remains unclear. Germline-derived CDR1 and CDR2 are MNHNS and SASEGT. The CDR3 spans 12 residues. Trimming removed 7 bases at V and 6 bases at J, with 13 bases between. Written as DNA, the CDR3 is TGTGCCAGCACAAAGGAAGGACGCGAGCAGTACTTC. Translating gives CASTKEGREQYF.

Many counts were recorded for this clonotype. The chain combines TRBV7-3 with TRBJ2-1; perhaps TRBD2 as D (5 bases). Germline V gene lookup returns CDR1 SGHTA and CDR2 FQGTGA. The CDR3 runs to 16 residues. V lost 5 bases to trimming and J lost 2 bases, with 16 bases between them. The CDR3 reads CASSPQSGIPYNEQFF. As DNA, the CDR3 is TGTGCCAGCAGCCCCCAGAGCGGAATCCCCTACAATGAGCAGTTCTTC.

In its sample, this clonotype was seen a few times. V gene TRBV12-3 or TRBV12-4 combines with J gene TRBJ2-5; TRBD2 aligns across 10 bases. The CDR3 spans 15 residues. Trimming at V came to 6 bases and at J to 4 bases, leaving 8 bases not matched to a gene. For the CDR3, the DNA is TGTGCCAGCAGACGAAGCGGGGGGGCGGGAGAGACCCAGTACTTC. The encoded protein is CASRRSGGAGETQYF.

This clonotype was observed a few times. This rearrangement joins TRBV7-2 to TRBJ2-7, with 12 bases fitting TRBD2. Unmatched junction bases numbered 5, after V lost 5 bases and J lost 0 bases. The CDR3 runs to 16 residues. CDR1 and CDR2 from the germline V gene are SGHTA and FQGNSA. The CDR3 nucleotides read TGTGCCAGCAGCCGGACTAGCGGGACCAGCTCCTACGAGCAGTACTTC. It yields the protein CASSRTSGTSSYEQYF.

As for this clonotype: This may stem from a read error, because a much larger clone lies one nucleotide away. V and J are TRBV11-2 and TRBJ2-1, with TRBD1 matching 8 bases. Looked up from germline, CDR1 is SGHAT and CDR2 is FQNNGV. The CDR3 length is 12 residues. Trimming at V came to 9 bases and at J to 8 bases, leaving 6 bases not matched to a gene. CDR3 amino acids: CARSRTGYEQFF. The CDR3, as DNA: TGTGCCAGGAGCCGGACAGGGTATGAGCAGTTCTTC.

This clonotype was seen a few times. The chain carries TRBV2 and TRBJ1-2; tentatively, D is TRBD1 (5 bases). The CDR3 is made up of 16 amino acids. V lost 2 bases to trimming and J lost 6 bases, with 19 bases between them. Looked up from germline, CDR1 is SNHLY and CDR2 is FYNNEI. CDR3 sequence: CASSESPTSGLDGYTF. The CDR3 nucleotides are TGTGCCAGCAGTGAAAGCCCGACCTCAGGGCTTGATGGCTACACCTTC.

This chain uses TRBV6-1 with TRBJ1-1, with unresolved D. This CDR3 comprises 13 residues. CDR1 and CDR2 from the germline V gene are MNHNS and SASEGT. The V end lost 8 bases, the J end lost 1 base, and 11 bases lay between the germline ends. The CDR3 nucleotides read TGTGCCAGCCGACGGGAGGCGAACACTGAAGCTTTCTTT. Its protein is CASRREANTEAFF.

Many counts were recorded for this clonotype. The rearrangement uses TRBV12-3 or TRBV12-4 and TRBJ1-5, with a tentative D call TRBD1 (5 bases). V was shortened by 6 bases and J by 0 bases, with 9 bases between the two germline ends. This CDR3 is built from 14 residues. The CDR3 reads CASRRDRSNQPQHF. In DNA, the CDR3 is TGTGCCAGCAGAAGGGACCGTAGCAATCAGCCCCAGCATTTT.

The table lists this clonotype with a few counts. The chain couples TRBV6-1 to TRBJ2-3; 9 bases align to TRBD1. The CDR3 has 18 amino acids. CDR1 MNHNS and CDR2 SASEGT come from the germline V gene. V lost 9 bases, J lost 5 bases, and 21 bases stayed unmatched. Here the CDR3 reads CARWLNNRGLTGVDTQYF. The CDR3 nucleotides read TGTGCCAGGTGGCTCAACAACAGGGGGCTGACGGGGGTAGATACGCAGTATTTT.

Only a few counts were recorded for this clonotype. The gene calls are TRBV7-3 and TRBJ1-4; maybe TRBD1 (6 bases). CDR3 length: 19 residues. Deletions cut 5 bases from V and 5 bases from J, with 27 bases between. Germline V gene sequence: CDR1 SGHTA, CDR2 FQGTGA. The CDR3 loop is CASSPFDLTGTGKNEKLFF. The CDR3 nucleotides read TGTGCCAGCAGCCCATTTGACCTGACAGGAACTGGGAAAAATGAAAAACTGTTTTTT.

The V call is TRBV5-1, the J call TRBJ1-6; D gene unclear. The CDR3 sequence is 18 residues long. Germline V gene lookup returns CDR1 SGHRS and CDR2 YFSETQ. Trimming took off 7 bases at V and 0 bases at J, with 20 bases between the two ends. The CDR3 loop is CASAPRHRNGSYNSPLHF. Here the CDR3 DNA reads TGCGCCAGCGCGCCGCGTCACCGAAACGGCTCCTATAATTCACCCCTCCACTTT.